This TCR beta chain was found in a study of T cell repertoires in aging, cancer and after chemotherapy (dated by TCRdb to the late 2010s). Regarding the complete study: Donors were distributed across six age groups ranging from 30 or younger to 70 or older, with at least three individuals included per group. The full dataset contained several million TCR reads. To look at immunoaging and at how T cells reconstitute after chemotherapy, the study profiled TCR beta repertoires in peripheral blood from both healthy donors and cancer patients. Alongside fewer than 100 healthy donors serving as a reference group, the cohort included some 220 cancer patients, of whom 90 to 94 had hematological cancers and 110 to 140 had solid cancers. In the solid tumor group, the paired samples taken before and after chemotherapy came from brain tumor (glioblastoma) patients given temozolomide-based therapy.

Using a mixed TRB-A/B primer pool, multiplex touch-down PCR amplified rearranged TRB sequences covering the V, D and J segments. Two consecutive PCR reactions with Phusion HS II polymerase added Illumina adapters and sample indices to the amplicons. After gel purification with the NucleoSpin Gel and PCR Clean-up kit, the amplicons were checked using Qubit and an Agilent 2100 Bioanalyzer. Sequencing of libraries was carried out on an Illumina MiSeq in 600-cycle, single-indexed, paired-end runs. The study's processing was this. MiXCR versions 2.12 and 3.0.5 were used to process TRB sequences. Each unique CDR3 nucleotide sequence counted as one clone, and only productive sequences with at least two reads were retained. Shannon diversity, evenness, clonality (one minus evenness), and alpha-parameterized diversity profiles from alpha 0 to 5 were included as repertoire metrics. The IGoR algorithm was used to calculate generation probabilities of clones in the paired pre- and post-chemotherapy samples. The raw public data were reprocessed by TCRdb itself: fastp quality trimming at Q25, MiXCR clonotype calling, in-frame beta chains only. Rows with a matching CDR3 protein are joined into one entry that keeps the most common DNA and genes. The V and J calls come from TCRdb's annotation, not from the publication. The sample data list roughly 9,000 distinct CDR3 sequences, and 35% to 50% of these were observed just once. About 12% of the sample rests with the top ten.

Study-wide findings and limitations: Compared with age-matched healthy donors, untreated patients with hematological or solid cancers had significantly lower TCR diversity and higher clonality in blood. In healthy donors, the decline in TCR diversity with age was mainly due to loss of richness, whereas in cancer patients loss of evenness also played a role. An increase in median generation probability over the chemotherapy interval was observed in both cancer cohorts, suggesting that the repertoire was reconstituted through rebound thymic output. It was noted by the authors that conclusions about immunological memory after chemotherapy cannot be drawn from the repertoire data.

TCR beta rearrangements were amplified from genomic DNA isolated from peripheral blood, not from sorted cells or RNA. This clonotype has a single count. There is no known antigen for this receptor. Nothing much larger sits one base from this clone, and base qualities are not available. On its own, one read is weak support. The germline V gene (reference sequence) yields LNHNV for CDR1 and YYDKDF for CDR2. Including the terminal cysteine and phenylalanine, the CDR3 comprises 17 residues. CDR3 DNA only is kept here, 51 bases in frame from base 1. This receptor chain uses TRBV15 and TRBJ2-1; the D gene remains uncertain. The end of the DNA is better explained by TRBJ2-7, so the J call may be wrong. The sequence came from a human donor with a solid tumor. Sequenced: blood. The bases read TGTGCCACCAGCAGAGGTGGTTCGCTTGGGCCCTTCAATGAGCAGTACTTC. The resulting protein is CATSRGGSLGPFNEQYF.